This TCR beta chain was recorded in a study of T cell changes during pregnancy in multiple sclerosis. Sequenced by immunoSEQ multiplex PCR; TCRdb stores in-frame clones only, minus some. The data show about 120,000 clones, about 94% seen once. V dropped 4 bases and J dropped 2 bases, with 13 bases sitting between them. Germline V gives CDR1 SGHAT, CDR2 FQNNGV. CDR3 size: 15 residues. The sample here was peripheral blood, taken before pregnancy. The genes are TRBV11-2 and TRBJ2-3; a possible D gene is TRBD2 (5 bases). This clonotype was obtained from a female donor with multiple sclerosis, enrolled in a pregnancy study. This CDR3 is CASSYDGVITDTQYF. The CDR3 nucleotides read TGTGCCAGCAGCTACGACGGGGTGATCACAGATACGCAGTATTTT.